A selection of T cell receptor beta chains follows, all from one sample in a study of graft-versus-host responses after intestinal transplantation. What these receptors recognize is not known. Data came from immunoSEQ multiplex PCR; TCRdb stores just in-frame clones and leaves some out. Of tens of thousands of clones detected, roughly 87% appear once; the ten largest clones hold roughly 7.3%. Sequencing used unstimulated CD8+ T cells sorted from spleen or lymph node cells, obtained before transplant. These receptors came from a human donor who was the organ donor for an intestinal transplant. The CDR3 runs from the conserved cysteine through the conserved F or W. D genes are given only for firm matches. Where a row states a size, it is once, few, many or the class of an expanded clone; other rows omit it.

size | J | D | length | V | DNA | CDR3
NA | TRBJ2-1 | NA | 13 | TRBV9 | TGTGCCAGCAATTTATTAGGAGACAATGAGCAGTTCTTC | CASNLLGDNEQFF
NA | TRBJ1-1 | NA | 12 | TRBV4-2 | TGTGCCAGCAGCCAAGGGTCCACTGAAGCTTTCTTT | CASSQGSTEAFF
NA | TRBJ2-7 | TRBD2 | 17 | TRBV5-1 | TGCGCCAGCAGCTTGGGGCCTAGCGGGGGGTATACCCACGAGCAGTACTTC | CASSLGPSGGYTHEQYF
NA | TRBJ2-1 | TRBD2 | 15 | TRBV9 | TGTGCCAGCAGCGTGTCCAGCGGGGGGGGAAGCGAGCAGTTCTTC | CASSVSSGGGSEQFF
few | TRBJ1-4 | NA | 14 | TRBV4-1 | TGCGCCAGCAGCCGTCCATGGGCAGGTGAAAAACTGTTTTTT | CASSRPWAGEKLFF
NA | TRBJ2-3 | NA | 13 | TRBV7-3 | TGTGCCAGCAGCCAAACCACAGGAGATACGCAGTATTTT | CASSQTTGDTQYF
NA | TRBJ2-7 | NA | 15 | TRBV6-1 | TGTGCCAGCAGTGAATTGGAACCTGGTATATCCGAGCAGTACTTC | CASSELEPGISEQYF
NA | TRBJ2-1 | NA | 17 | TRBV28 | TGTGCCAGCAGTTTTCCGAGCCAAGGGGGGGCCTGGAATGAGCAGTTCTTC | CASSFPSQGGAWNEQFF
once | TRBJ1-1 | NA | 16 | TRBV4-1 | TGCGCCAGCAGCCTCGGGAGGGGTCCGGGAGACACTGAAGCTTTCTTT | CASSLGRGPGDTEAFF
NA | TRBJ2-2 | NA | 14 | TRBV5-4 | TGTGCCAGCAGCTTGACAGGGACTGCCGGGGAGCTGTTTTTT | CASSLTGTAGELFF
NA | TRBJ2-7 | NA | 11 | TRBV11-2 | TGTGCCAGCAGCTCCTCCTACGAGCAGTACTTC | CASSSSYEQYF
medium-sized | TRBJ1-3 | NA | 14 | TRBV10-3 | TGTGCCATCAGTTTACCAGGGAACTCTGACACCATATATTTT | CAISLPGNSDTIYF
once | TRBJ1-1 | TRBD1 | 13 | TRBV7-2 | TGTGCCAGCAGCGAGGGGGCGCAGGGACAAGCTTTCTTT | CASSEGAQGQAFF
NA | TRBJ2-2 | TRBD2 | 15 | TRBV13 | TGTGCCAGCAGCCTGGAGCGGGAGAACACCGGGGAGCTGTTTTTT | CASSLERENTGELFF
NA | TRBJ2-3 | NA | 16 | TRBV4-1 | TGCGCCAGCACACTAGGGGGAGGTGACGGCACAGATACGCAGTATTTT | CASTLGGGDGTDTQYF
NA | TRBJ1-1 | NA | 12 | TRBV5-1 | TGCGCCAGCAGCTTTGACAACACTGAAGCTTTCTTT | CASSFDNTEAFF
large | TRBJ1-3 | NA | 20 | TRBV18 | TGTGCCAGCTCACCACGGGACGGACTTTTCATGCCAAGCTCTGGAAACACCATATATTTT | CASSPRDGLFMPSSGNTIYF
few | TRBJ1-2 | NA | 14 | TRBV4-1 | TGCGCCAGCAGCACCCCGACGGGGGACTATGGCTACACCTTC | CASSTPTGDYGYTF
NA | TRBJ2-1 | TRBD1 | 15 | TRBV18 | TGTGCCAGCTCCGACAGGGTCGGAGCAGACAATGAGCAGTTCTTC | CASSDRVGADNEQFF
once | TRBJ2-3 | NA | 11 | TRBV2 | TGTGCCAGCATGGGGACTGATACGCAGTATTTT | CASMGTDTQYF
NA | TRBJ2-3 | NA | 13 | TRBV5-1 | TGCGCCAGCAGCTTGGACCAGGCAGATACGCAGTATTTT | CASSLDQADTQYF
NA | TRBJ1-5 | NA | 15 | TRBV6-5 | TGTGCCAGCAGTTCCCGGGACTATCGGGTTCAGCCCCAGCATTTT | CASSSRDYRVQPQHF
NA | TRBJ2-7 | TRBD1 | 13 | TRBV14 | TGTGCCAGCAGCCCGACAGGGATGGGCGAGCAGTACTTC | CASSPTGMGEQYF
NA | TRBJ2-1 | NA | 17 | TRBV4-2 | TGTGCCAGCAGCCGTGCGGGGACCGACCTCTCCTACAATGAGCAGTTCTTC | CASSRAGTDLSYNEQFF
NA | TRBJ2-2 | NA | 15 | TRBV6-4 | TGTGCCAGCAGCGATAAGGGGGCGAACACCGGGGAGCTGTTTTTT | CASSDKGANTGELFF
NA | TRBJ2-2 | TRBD1 | 13 | TRBV7-7 | TGTGCCAGCAGCCCGGGACAGACCGGGGAGCTGTTTTTT | CASSPGQTGELFF
NA | TRBJ2-7 | NA | 13 | TRBV30 | TGTGCCTGGAGACCGGAGGGGGCGTACGAGCAGTACTTC | CAWRPEGAYEQYF
NA | TRBJ2-1 | NA | 12 | TRBV7-9 | TGTGCCAGCAGCTTAGCTGTCAATGAGCAGTTCTTC | CASSLAVNEQFF
NA | TRBJ1-1 | NA | 13 | TRBV4-1 | TGCGCCAGCAGCCAAGTACCGAGGACCGAAGCTTTCTTT | CASSQVPRTEAFF
once | TRBJ2-2 | TRBD1 | 14 | TRBV14 | TGTGCCAGCAGCCTTACAGGGGGCTGGAGGGAGCTGTTTTTT | CASSLTGGWRELFF
NA | TRBJ2-5 | NA | 12 | TRBV2 | TGTGCCAGCTGGGACATCCAAGAGACCCAGTACTTC | CASWDIQETQYF
NA | TRBJ2-5 | NA | 15 | TRBV5-4 | TGTGCCAGCAGCTTAGGGTCCTGGAACCAAGAGACCCAGTACTTC | CASSLGSWNQETQYF
NA | TRBJ2-1 | TRBD2 | 14 | TRBV6-4 | TGTGCCAGCAGTGCGGGACTAGCGGGGGGGGAGCAGTTCTTC | CASSAGLAGGEQFF
NA | TRBJ2-2 | NA | 17 | TRBV4-2 | TGTGCCAGCAGCCAGCGGGGCCAGGCCTCGAACACCGGGGAGCTGTTTTTT | CASSQRGQASNTGELFF
NA | TRBJ1-6 | NA | 13 | TRBV15 | TGTGCCACCAGCCTGGATCGGAATTCACCCCTCCACTTT | CATSLDRNSPLHF
NA | TRBJ1-2 | NA | 13 | TRBV5-6 | TGTGCCAGCAGCTACACAGGCCCCTATGGCTACACCTTC | CASSYTGPYGYTF
NA | TRBJ2-7 | NA | 12 | TRBV5-4 | TGTGCCAGCAGCGCAACAGGGACCGGGCAGTACTTC | CASSATGTGQYF
NA | TRBJ2-5 | TRBD2 | 14 | TRBV5-6 | TGTGCCAGTTACGAAGCGGGGGGGCGAGAGACCCAGTACTTC | CASYEAGGRETQYF
once | TRBJ2-3 | TRBD2 | 14 | TRBV2 | TGTGCCAGCAGCCCCGGGACTAGTATAGATACGCAGTATTTT | CASSPGTSIDTQYF
NA | TRBJ2-1 | NA | 13 | TRBV27 | TGTGCCAGCCAGTCGGGGACCTACAATGAGCAGTTCTTC | CASQSGTYNEQFF
few | TRBJ2-2 | TRBD2 | 16 | TRBV6-4 | TGTGCCAGCAGTGACTTAGCGGGCGCGAACACCGGGGAGCTGTTTTTT | CASSDLAGANTGELFF
NA | TRBJ2-2 | NA | 17 | TRBV4-2 | TGTGCCAGCAGCCAATCCAGGACCAGGCCGAACACCGGGGAGCTGTTTTTT | CASSQSRTRPNTGELFF
NA | TRBJ2-3 | NA | 14 | TRBV6-5 | TGTGCCAGCAGTTACGCACCGAGCACAGATACGCAGTATTTT | CASSYAPSTDTQYF
NA | TRBJ2-7 | NA | 13 | TRBV5-1 | TGCGCCAGCAGCTCCGACCCCGGCTACGAGCAGTACTTC | CASSSDPGYEQYF
few | TRBJ2-2 | NA | 14 | TRBV7-9 | TGTGCCAGCAGTCCACGGGCCTACACCGGGGAGCTGTTTTTT | CASSPRAYTGELFF
NA | TRBJ2-3 | NA | 12 | TRBV2 | TGTGCCAGCTCCGTGGGGACAGATACGCAGTATTTT | CASSVGTDTQYF
NA | TRBJ2-2 | NA | 13 | TRBV6-6 | TGTGCCAGCAGCCAGACAGGTAGTGGGGAGCTGTTTTTT | CASSQTGSGELFF
NA | TRBJ1-2 | NA | 14 | TRBV5-6 | TGTGCCAGCAGCTTGGGGGCGGTCAACTATGGCTACACCTTC | CASSLGAVNYGYTF
NA | TRBJ2-1 | NA | 12 | TRBV6-6 | TGTGCCAGCGAGGGACTGAACAATGAGCAGTTCTTC | CASEGLNNEQFF
NA | TRBJ2-7 | NA | 14 | TRBV2 | TGTGCCAGCAGTGGGACAGAAGGTACCTACGAGCAGTACTTC | CASSGTEGTYEQYF
NA | TRBJ1-2 | NA | 16 | TRBV28 | TGTGCCAGCAGTTTAACAATCACGGGGCCCGGCTATGGCTACACCTTC | CASSLTITGPGYGYTF
NA | TRBJ2-7 | NA | 13 | TRBV5-1 | TGCGCCAGCAGGATCTGGGCCCGCGACGAGCAGTACTTC | CASRIWARDEQYF
once | TRBJ2-5 | NA | 14 | TRBV11-2 | TGTGCCAGCAGCTTAGTCAAGGGAGGAGAGACCCAGTACTTC | CASSLVKGGETQYF
NA | TRBJ1-1 | NA | 12 | TRBV27 | TGTGCCAGCAGGGCCTACAACACTGAAGCTTTCTTT | CASRAYNTEAFF
NA | TRBJ2-7 | TRBD1 | 16 | TRBV4-2 | TGTGCCAGCAGCCAAGTAGAGGGACAGGGGGCCCACGAGCAGTACTTC | CASSQVEGQGAHEQYF
NA | TRBJ1-1 | NA | 16 | TRBV5-1 | TGCGCCAGCAGCCCTGACTGCCCCGGACGGTACACTGAAGCTTTCTTT | CASSPDCPGRYTEAFF
once | TRBJ2-3 | TRBD1 | 15 | TRBV7-3 | TGTGCCAGCAGCTTGACAGGGGGCAGCACAGATACGCAGTATTTT | CASSLTGGSTDTQYF
NA | TRBJ1-1 | NA | 12 | TRBV28 | TGTGCCAGCAGCCCAAGACCGGATGAAGCTTTCTTT | CASSPRPDEAFF